This TCR beta chain was identified in a study of blood T cell repertoires in COVID-19. Only in-frame clones appear in the TCRdb table, and some are missing; sequencing was by immunoSEQ multiplex PCR. Among hundreds of thousands of clones listed, about 86% were seen once. Material for sequencing was peripheral blood. The sequence came from a woman in her sixties or seventies with COVID-19, enrolled during active disease.

The CDR3 nucleotides are TGCGCCAGCAGCTTGGCGGAGGGCGCTGCCGGTGGCTACACCTTC. Translated: CASSLAEGAAGGYTF. The J gene is TRBJ1-2, the V gene TRBV5-1; D uncertain. The V gene's germline CDR1 is SGHRS and CDR2 YFSETQ. CDR3 size: 15 residues. V gave up 0 bases and J gave up 7 bases, with 16 bases separating them.